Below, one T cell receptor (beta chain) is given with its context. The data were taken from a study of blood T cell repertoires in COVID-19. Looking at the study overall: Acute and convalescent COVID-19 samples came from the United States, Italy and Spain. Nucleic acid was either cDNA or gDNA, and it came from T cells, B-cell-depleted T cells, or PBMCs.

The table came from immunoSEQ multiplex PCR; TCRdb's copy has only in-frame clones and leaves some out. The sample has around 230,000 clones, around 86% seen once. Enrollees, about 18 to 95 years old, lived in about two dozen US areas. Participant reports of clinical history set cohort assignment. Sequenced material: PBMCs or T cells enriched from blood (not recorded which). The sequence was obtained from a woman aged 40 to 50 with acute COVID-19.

The CDR3 DNA sequence: TGTGCCAGCAGCTCTCGACTGCCCGGAACCGGCTCACCCCTCCACTTT. Its protein product is CASSSRLPGTGSPLHF. The rearrangement joins TRBV14 to TRBJ1-6; D is uncertain. CDR1 and CDR2 (germline): SGHDN, FVKESK. V lost 5 bases and J lost 10, with 21 bases in between. The CDR3 spans 16 residues.